This T cell receptor (beta chain) was found in a study of CD8 T cells in Susac syndrome. A quantity of about 0.45 to 1 ug RNA underwent reverse transcription using random hexamers. The TCR beta CDR3 was amplified by immunoSEQ multiplex PCR across 54 Vbeta, 13 Jbeta. One entry per CDR3 protein results from TCRdb running MiXCR on the immunoSEQ multiplex PCR reads. The data hold under 200,000 distinct CDR3 sequences, with 80% to 95% observed a single time. The sample comprised CD4+ T cells from PBMCs. This receptor was obtained from a human donor in good health.

CDR3: CASSPMGYGYTF. In nucleotides, the CDR3 is TGTGCCAGCAGTCCAATGGGATATGGCTACACCTTC. The chain uses TRBV12-3 or TRBV12-4 and TRBJ1-2; D not resolved. The CDR3 length is 12 residues. V lost 5 bases to trimming and J lost 5 bases, with 9 bases between them.